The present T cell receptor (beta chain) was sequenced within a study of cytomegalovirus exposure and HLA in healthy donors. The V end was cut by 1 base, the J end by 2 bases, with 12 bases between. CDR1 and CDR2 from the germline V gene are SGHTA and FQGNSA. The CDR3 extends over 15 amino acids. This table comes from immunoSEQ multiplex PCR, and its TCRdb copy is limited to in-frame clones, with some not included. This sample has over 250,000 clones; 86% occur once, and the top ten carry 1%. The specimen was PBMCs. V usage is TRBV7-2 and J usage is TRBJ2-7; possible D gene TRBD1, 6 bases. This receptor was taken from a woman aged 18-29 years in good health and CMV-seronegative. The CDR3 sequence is CASSLVQGRTYEQYF. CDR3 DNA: TGTGCCAGCAGCTTAGTCCAGGGGCGTACCTACGAGCAGTACTTC.